The rows below give T cell receptor beta chains drawn from one sample of a study of T-cell memory formation after mild COVID-19. TCRdb reanalysed the 5' RACE reads using MiXCR and keeps one entry per CDR3 protein. The table records around 390,000 distinct CDR3 sequences, 15% to 20% of them present only once. Sequenced material: PBMCs or a T cell subset sorted from them (not recorded which). Receptors were obtained from a man younger than 35 who had mild COVID-19 (a few samples of this study predate the infection). Cell type and time point are not known. The conserved cysteine and the conserved F or W are not part of the CDR3 here.

v_call,j_call,cdr3_aa
TRBV28,TRBJ2-2,ASSLSAGAGELF
TRBV7-9,TRBJ2-2,ASAADTGELF
TRBV10-3,TRBJ2-1,ATQLAGGYNEQF
TRBV12-3/TRBV12-4,TRBJ2-1,ASSPHQRGVYNEQF
TRBV18,TRBJ1-1,ASSRGLGEKTF
TRBV20-1,TRBJ2-7,SARRGVLSLHEQY
TRBV6-2/TRBV6-3,TRBJ2-3,ASSTSGGPPDTQY
TRBV12-3/TRBV12-4,TRBJ1-4,ASSSAGLQAEKLF
TRBV5-4,TRBJ2-1,ASREGPVSGYQF
TRBV5-1,TRBJ1-1,ASSYRAMNTEAF
TRBV28,TRBJ2-2,ASTSDLTGELF
TRBV5-6,TRBJ2-2,ASSLYGVHTGELF
TRBV7-9,TRBJ2-3,ASSFGTARAGTDTQY
TRBV5-1,TRBJ2-5,ASSLEGSKETQY
TRBV6-6,TRBJ2-3,ASSPTELTDTQY
TRBV6-5,TRBJ2-2,ASSYTSYRGTGELF
TRBV6-2/TRBV6-3,TRBJ2-5,ASSMGLAGKQETQY
TRBV4-3,TRBJ2-3,ASSQVGTPPFDTQY
TRBV5-5,TRBJ2-5,ASSHPGQGFQTQY
TRBV10-2,TRBJ2-7,ASKVGRTTYEQY
TRBV7-3,TRBJ2-1,ASSSRWDSRNEQF
TRBV7-3,TRBJ2-3,ASSSKGTGGTDTQY
TRBV6-2/TRBV6-3,TRBJ2-1,ASVLTGGSYNEQF
TRBV5-1,TRBJ2-5,ASSPGSSGAQETQY
TRBV27,TRBJ2-6,ASRLSGANVLT
TRBV6-2/TRBV6-3,TRBJ1-5,ASSYSGRGNQPQH
TRBV7-2,TRBJ1-1,ASSLRSLSRGAF
TRBV7-9,TRBJ1-2,ASSSPGGNGYT
TRBV5-4,TRBJ2-3,ASSLGGPEDTQY
TRBV20-1,TRBJ2-5,SPHRTSGVGTQY
TRBV7-9,TRBJ1-2,ASSPRAVGYGYT
TRBV28,TRBJ2-2,ASSLLQVNTGELF
TRBV20-1,TRBJ1-1,SANIGRHMNTEAF
TRBV4-3,TRBJ2-1,ASSPVLAGVMSEQF